This is a list of T cell receptor beta chains from one sample in a study of T cells in localized non-small cell lung cancer. Using immunoSEQ multiplex PCR, the repertoire was profiled, and TCRdb retains in-frame clones only, with some absent. Here the sample spans roughly 67,000 clones, about 83% being singletons. This material consisted of peripheral blood, taken before any cancer treatment. The receptor source for this set is a female donor of 60 years or more with stage I lung adenocarcinoma. The CDR3 runs from the conserved cysteine through the conserved F or W. The D gene is left open where the match is weak. Rows give clone size only sometimes, using once, few, many, or a class for an expanded clone.

J: TRBJ2-7
length: 15
D: TRBD2
V: TRBV10-3
size: NA
DNA: TGTGCCAGCCACACTAGCGGGAGTTCGTCCTACGAGCAGTACTTC
CDR3: CASHTSGSSSYEQYF

J: TRBJ2-2
length: 14
D: TRBD1
V: TRBV5-1
size: NA
DNA: TGCGCCAGCAGCGTGACAGGGCGGTCCGGGGAGCTGTTTTTT
CDR3: CASSVTGRSGELFF

J: TRBJ2-3
length: 14
D: TRBD2
V: TRBV30
size: NA
DNA: TGTGCCTGGAGTCTAGCGGGGGGCACAGATACGCAGTATTTT
CDR3: CAWSLAGGTDTQYF

J: TRBJ2-1
length: 15
D: TRBD1
V: TRBV2
size: NA
DNA: TGTGCCAGCAGGACAGGGGTCAGCTCCTACAATGAGCAGTTCTTC
CDR3: CASRTGVSSYNEQFF

J: TRBJ1-1
length: 14
D: NA
V: TRBV6-5
size: NA
DNA: TGTGCCAGCAGTTACTCGGGAGGGAACACTGAAGCTTTCTTT
CDR3: CASSYSGGNTEAFF

J: TRBJ1-5
length: 12
D: NA
V: TRBV10-3
size: NA
DNA: TGTGCCATCAGTTCCGGGAATCAGCCCCAGCATTTT
CDR3: CAISSGNQPQHF

J: TRBJ2-2
length: 14
D: NA
V: TRBV2
size: NA
DNA: TGTGCCAGCAAAGAGGACAGTAACACCGGGGAGCTGTTTTTT
CDR3: CASKEDSNTGELFF

J: TRBJ1-5
length: 17
D: NA
V: TRBV18
size: NA
DNA: TGTGCCAGCTCAAGCCGGAAGTCAGGGGTGAGCAATCAGCCCCAGCATTTT
CDR3: CASSSRKSGVSNQPQHF

J: TRBJ1-2
length: 12
D: TRBD1
V: TRBV2
size: NA
DNA: TGTGCCAGCAATCGACAGGGCTATGGCTACACCTTC
CDR3: CASNRQGYGYTF

J: TRBJ1-2
length: 15
D: NA
V: TRBV6-5
size: once
DNA: TGTGCCAGCAGTTACTCGAAGGAGGGGATTTATGGCTACACCTTC
CDR3: CASSYSKEGIYGYTF

J: TRBJ2-5
length: 11
D: NA
V: TRBV6-6
size: NA
DNA: TGTGCCAGCAGTCCCTGGGAGACCCAGTACTTC
CDR3: CASSPWETQYF

J: TRBJ2-3
length: 12
D: NA
V: TRBV30
size: NA
DNA: TGTGCCTGGAGTGTACGTCCAGATACGCAGTATTTT
CDR3: CAWSVRPDTQYF

J: TRBJ2-7
length: 15
D: TRBD2
V: TRBV7-2
size: once
DNA: TGTGCCAGCAGCAAGACTAGCGGGCTCCCCTACGAGCAGTACTTC
CDR3: CASSKTSGLPYEQYF

J: TRBJ2-3
length: 19
D: TRBD2
V: TRBV5-1
size: NA
DNA: TGCGCCAGCAGCGAGGAACGGGCTAGCGGGGGCTTCGGGCGGGATACGCAGTATTTT
CDR3: CASSEERASGGFGRDTQYF

J: TRBJ1-2
length: 14
D: NA
V: TRBV15
size: NA
DNA: TGTGCCACCAGCAGAGATCGAAGGCCTGAGGGCTACACCTTC
CDR3: CATSRDRRPEGYTF

J: TRBJ2-2
length: 14
D: NA
V: TRBV11-2
size: once
DNA: TGTGCCAGCAGCTTGTCATCGGGTACCGGGGAGCTGTTTTTT
CDR3: CASSLSSGTGELFF

J: TRBJ2-1
length: 14
D: TRBD2
V: TRBV5-8
size: NA
DNA: TGTGCCAGCAGCTTGCAGCGGGGGCTGGGTGAGCAGTTCTTC
CDR3: CASSLQRGLGEQFF

J: TRBJ2-6
length: 19
D: NA
V: TRBV23-1
size: NA
DNA: TGCGCCAGCAGTCAATCTGGTCTCTTCGGGGCCTCTGGGGCCAACGTCCTGACTTTC
CDR3: CASSQSGLFGASGANVLTF

J: TRBJ2-2
length: 14
D: NA
V: TRBV6-5
size: NA
DNA: TGTGCCAGTTGGAGAGGCAGGAACACCGGGGAGCTGTTTTTT
CDR3: CASWRGRNTGELFF

J: TRBJ1-2
length: 14
D: TRBD1
V: TRBV28
size: once
DNA: TGTGCCAGCAGTCCGGGGGACAGACCCTATGGCTACACCTTC
CDR3: CASSPGDRPYGYTF

J: TRBJ1-3
length: 15
D: NA
V: TRBV5-1
size: NA
DNA: TGCGCCAGCAGCTGGGGGGCAAACTCTGGAAACACCATATATTTT
CDR3: CASSWGANSGNTIYF

J: TRBJ1-1
length: 13
D: NA
V: TRBV4-1
size: once
DNA: TGCGCCAGCAGCCGGGGGAGGATAGCTGAAGCTTTCTTT
CDR3: CASSRGRIAEAFF